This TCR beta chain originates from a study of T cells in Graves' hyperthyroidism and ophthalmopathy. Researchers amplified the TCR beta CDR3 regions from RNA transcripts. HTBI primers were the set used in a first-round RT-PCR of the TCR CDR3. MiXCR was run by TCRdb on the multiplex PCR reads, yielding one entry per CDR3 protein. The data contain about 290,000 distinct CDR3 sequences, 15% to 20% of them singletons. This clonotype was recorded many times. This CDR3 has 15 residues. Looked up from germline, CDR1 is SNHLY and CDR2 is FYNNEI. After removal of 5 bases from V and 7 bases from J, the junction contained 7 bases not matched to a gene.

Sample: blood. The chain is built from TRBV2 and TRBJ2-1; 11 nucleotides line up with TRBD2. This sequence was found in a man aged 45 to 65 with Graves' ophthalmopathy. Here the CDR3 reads CASSFSGRAGNEQFF. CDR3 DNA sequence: TGTGCCAGCAGTTTTAGCGGGAGGGCCGGGAATGAGCAGTTCTTC.